The next 18 T cell receptor beta chains were all read from a single sample in a study of blood T cell repertoires in COVID-19. The data were produced by immunoSEQ multiplex PCR, yet TCRdb's version contains in-frame clones alone and is incomplete. Here the sample spans 140,000 to 150,000 clones, 80% to 90% being singletons. The source material was peripheral blood. These receptors came from a woman aged 55-69 years with COVID-19, enrolled during active disease.

This rearrangement joins TRBV5-1 to TRBJ1-3; D perhaps matches TRBD1 (5 bases). The V end lost 4 bases, the J end lost 0 bases, and 11 bases lay between the germline ends. CDR1 is SGHRS, CDR2 YFSETQ, per germline. This CDR3 contains 15 residues. CDR3 residues: CASSPGVVSGNTIYF. Written as DNA, the CDR3 is TGCGCCAGCAGCCCGGGGGTGGTCTCTGGAAACACCATATATTTT.

CDR3 in amino acids: CASSLVSSWSGNTIYF. The CDR3 nucleotides are TGTGCCAGCAGCTTAGTGTCGAGCTGGTCTGGAAACACCATATATTTT. The V and J genes are TRBV7-9 and TRBJ1-3; D gene ambiguous. V dropped 1 base and J dropped 1 base, with 11 bases sitting between them. The length of the CDR3 is 16 residues. The germline V gene encodes CDR1 SEHNR and CDR2 FQNEAQ (reference sequence).

This sequence joins TRBV6-5 and TRBJ1-2, with a possible D match to TRBD1 (5 bases). CDR1 and CDR2 (germline): MNHEY, SVGAGI. The CDR3 is 12 amino acids. V shed 2 bases and J shed 6 bases, with 7 bases lying between them. The CDR3 sequence: CASSYGRDGYTF. CDR3 DNA: TGTGCCAGCAGTTACGGCAGGGATGGCTACACCTTC.

V is TRBV6-6 and J is TRBJ2-1; a weak D match, TRBD1 (6 bases). Deletions cut 0 bases from V and 6 bases from J, with 12 bases between. Germline assignment: CDR1 MNHNY and CDR2 SVGAGI (reference sequence). The CDR3 runs to 15 residues. CDR3 nucleotide sequence: TGTGCCAGCAGTTACTCGGATTACAGGGTCAATGAGCAGTTCTTC. It translates to CASSYSDYRVNEQFF.

This clone was counted a single time. The genes are TRBV19 and TRBJ1-4, with TRBD1 matching 8 bases. Germline V CDR1 and CDR2: LNHDA, SQIVND (reference sequence). The junction had 3 bases not matched to a gene; V was cut back by 2 bases and J by 7 bases. This CDR3 spans 14 amino acids. The CDR3 DNA reads TGTGCCAGTAGTATACAGGGGGCGTCTGAAAAACTGTTTTTT. This gives the protein CASSIQGASEKLFF.

The J gene is TRBJ2-2, the V gene TRBV21-1; the table calls TRBD2, which could not be checked here. TRBV21-1 is listed as a pseudogene. The CDR3 is made up of 13 amino acids. The CDR3 nucleotides read TGTGCCAGCAGCAACCCGGACACCGGGGAGCTGTTTTTT. Translation: CASSNPDTGELFF.

The rearrangement uses TRBV7-9 and TRBJ1-1, with 10 bases that match TRBD1. Per the germline V gene, CDR1 is SEHNR and CDR2 is FQNEAQ (reference sequence). Trimming cost V 0 bases and J 4 bases; bases outside gene matches: 2. This CDR3 contains 15 residues. CDR3: CASSLAWDRGTEAFF. As DNA, the CDR3 is TGTGCCAGCAGCTTAGCGTGGGACAGGGGCACTGAAGCTTTCTTT.

The chain is built from TRBV10-3 and TRBJ2-7, with 9 bases matching TRBD1. Germline values: CDR1 ENHRY, CDR2 SYGVKD. The CDR3 consists of 15 residues. V gave up 3 bases and J gave up 2 bases; unmatched junction bases: 5. The CDR3 region is CAISDPGQGTYEQYF. CDR3 in DNA: TGTGCCATCAGTGACCCGGGACAGGGTACCTACGAGCAGTACTTC.

This clone turned up a few times. The rearrangement joins TRBV5-1 to TRBJ1-1; maybe TRBD1 (5 bases). CDR1 SGHRS and CDR2 YFSETQ come from the germline V gene. Between the trimmed V and J ends, which lost 4 bases and 0 bases, there was a span of 10 bases. This CDR3 is 14 amino acids long. The CDR3 is CASSPSRVNTEAFF. As DNA, the CDR3 is TGCGCCAGCAGCCCCAGCAGGGTGAACACTGAAGCTTTCTTT.

This chain uses TRBV7-8 with TRBJ2-3; 9 bases match TRBD2. The CDR3 contains 15 residues. J was trimmed by 0 bases and V by 6 bases; bases with no gene match: 4. The V gene's germline CDR1 is SGHVS and CDR2 FQNEAQ. The CDR3 bases are TGTGCCAGCAGGGGCGGGGGGGCAAGCACAGATACGCAGTATTTT. Protein product: CASRGGGASTDTQYF.

This clone has only one observation. The chain is built from TRBV2 and TRBJ1-4; 8 bases line up with TRBD1. The length of the CDR3 is 16 residues. Germline CDR1 is SNHLY and CDR2 is FYNNEI. With 6 bases clipped from V and 8 bases from J, the junction kept 14 bases outside the gene matches. CDR3 in amino acids: CASSAPTGGKKEKLFF. CDR3 coding DNA: TGTGCCAGCAGCGCCCCCACAGGGGGGAAAAAGGAAAAACTGTTTTTT.

The J gene is TRBJ1-5, the V gene TRBV6-5, with no clear D. The V end was cut by 3 bases, the J end by 2 bases, with 11 bases between. This CDR3 has 15 residues. Germline-derived CDR1 and CDR2 are MNHEY and SVGAGI. The CDR3 protein is CASSYPIGGNQPQHF. The CDR3 nucleotides are TGTGCCAGCAGTTATCCCATCGGGGGCAATCAGCCCCAGCATTTT.

The chain recombines TRBV19 with TRBJ1-1; 10 bases fit TRBD1. Germline V CDR1 and CDR2: LNHDA, SQIVND (reference sequence). The CDR3 length is 15 residues. Germline trimming cut 4 bases from V and 4 bases from J; bases unmatched to any gene: 6. This chain's CDR3 is CASSTTGGEGTEAFF. The CDR3, as DNA: TGTGCCAGTAGTACGACAGGGGGCGAGGGCACTGAAGCTTTCTTT.

The CDR3 region is CSAQRPGLGVTGELFF. CDR3 DNA sequence: TGCAGCGCCCAAAGGCCGGGACTAGGGGTCACCGGGGAGCTGTTTTTT. The chain links TRBV29-1 to TRBJ2-2; the match to TRBD2 covers 8 bases. The CDR3 runs to 16 residues. Germline trimming cut 7 bases from V and 4 bases from J; bases unmatched to any gene: 14. The V gene's germline CDR1 is SQVTM and CDR2 ANQGSEA.

J is TRBJ1-2 and V is TRBV5-3; D unclear. TRBV5-3 is an ORF; its function is uncertain. This CDR3 region has 11 residues. With 3 bases removed from V and 2 bases from J, the gap between germline ends came to 2 bases. CDR3 in amino acids: CARSSNYGYTF. CDR3 DNA sequence: TGTGCCAGAAGCTCGAACTATGGCTACACCTTC.

The chain recombines TRBV19 with TRBJ1-5, with 9 bases aligning to TRBD1. CDR1 is LNHDA, CDR2 SQIVND, per germline (reference sequence). Trimming took 2 bases from V and 7 from J; bases not matched to a gene: 9. The CDR3 consists of 16 residues. CDR3 protein: CASSITDRGVEQPQHF. CDR3 bases: TGTGCCAGTAGTATAACGGACAGGGGTGTAGAGCAGCCCCAGCATTTT.

The V gene is TRBV12-3 or TRBV12-4, the J gene TRBJ1-2; 8 bases map to TRBD1. Unmatched junction bases numbered 15, after V lost 7 bases and J lost 14 bases. This CDR3 is 13 amino acids long. In nucleotides, the CDR3 is TGTGCCAGCACCACAGGGACAGGAGGAAGGGGGACCTTC. Protein: CASTTGTGGRGTF.

This sequence joins TRBV6-1 and TRBJ2-1; TRBD2 matches at 7 bases. The V gene's germline CDR1 is MNHNS and CDR2 SASEGT. The CDR3 covers 15 residues. Trimming took 0 bases from V and 6 from J; bases not matched to a gene: 5. The CDR3 reads CASSEAGGVANEQFF. The CDR3 region has the DNA TGTGCCAGCAGTGAAGCGGGGGGGGTTGCCAATGAGCAGTTCTTC.